This TCR beta chain comes out of a study of blood T cell repertoires in COVID-19. Study context: Both acute and convalescent COVID-19 samples were obtained from the United States, Italy and Spain. T cells, B-cell-depleted T cells, or PBMCs provided the cDNA or gDNA that served as material.

The data were produced by immunoSEQ multiplex PCR, yet TCRdb's version contains in-frame clones alone and is incomplete. The sample lists 150,000 to 200,000 clones, roughly 80% occurring once. Germline loops: CDR1 KGHDR, CDR2 SFDVKD. Losses at the gene ends were 0 bases for V and 6 bases for J; bases not matched to a gene: 5. The CDR3 consists of 17 residues. Those enrolled, adults aged roughly 18 to 90 years, came from about two dozen US areas. Participants' reported clinical history set cohort assignment. This TCR came from a man aged 45 to 65 who had recovered from COVID-19. This sequence joins TRBV24-1 and TRBJ1-5; 12 bases are a match to TRBD1. Sequenced: PBMCs or T cells enriched from blood (not recorded which). CDR3 loop: CATSDLGGQGACQPQHF. CDR3 DNA sequence: TGTGCCACCAGTGATTTGGGGGGACAGGGGGCTTGTCAGCCCCAGCATTTT.